These T cell receptor beta chains were read from a single sample in a study of cytomegalovirus exposure and HLA in healthy donors. Measured with immunoSEQ multiplex PCR; TCRdb has only the in-frame clones, and not every one. The data show some 140,000 clones, 80% to 90% seen once. Sequenced input: PBMCs. The receptors here all came from a woman in her thirties in good health and CMV-seronegative. The CDR3 runs from the conserved cysteine through the conserved F or W.

J | V | CDR3
TRBJ1-3 | TRBV28 | CASSPLGASGNTIYF
TRBJ2-5 | TRBV30 | CAWRKKQGTETQYF
TRBJ2-1 | TRBV5-6 | CASSLLADYPGDEQFF
TRBJ1-6 | TRBV2 | CASSEAVPLHF
TRBJ2-6 | TRBV7-3 | CASSLNGRGLRSGANVLTF
TRBJ1-1 | TRBV7-9 | CASRPQGWTEAFF
TRBJ2-7 | TRBV5-4 | CASSWDRGYEQYF
TRBJ2-2 | TRBV7-2 | CASSLLEGTGELFF
TRBJ2-1 | TRBV30 | CASTGLSYNEQFF
TRBJ2-3 | TRBV7-8 | CATAQRAADTQYF
TRBJ2-7 | TRBV28 | CASSLVGGGYEQYF
TRBJ2-2 | TRBV10-3 | CAISDWDRGDTGELFF
TRBJ2-7 | TRBV7-9 | CASSSTEGLNEQYF
TRBJ2-1 | TRBV7-6 | CASSLGSGTYNEQFF
TRBJ2-3 | TRBV5-1 | CASSLAGLAGYTDTQYF
TRBJ1-1 | TRBV28 | CASSLRHSLGTEAFF
TRBJ2-3 | TRBV5-4 | CASTDPRTGGDTQYF
TRBJ2-1 | TRBV23-1 | CASGFPGLAKKARYNEQFF
TRBJ1-6 | TRBV4-3 | CASSLTESSYNSPLHF
TRBJ2-1 | TRBV28 | CASTPGGYNEQFF
. | TRBV4-1 | CASSRGGDRGLYEQYF
TRBJ1-1 | TRBV11-2 | CASSPWDRGNTEAFF